This T cell receptor beta chain was recovered during a study of blood T cell repertoires in COVID-19. About the study: The samples span acute and convalescent COVID-19 from the United States, Italy and Spain.

The CDR3 has 19 amino acids. Germline loops: CDR1 SEHNR, CDR2 FQNEAQ (reference sequence). V shed 3 bases, J shed 2 bases, and the junction held 13 bases outside the gene matches. Assay used: immunoSEQ multiplex PCR; TCRdb lists only in-frame clones, some missing. The sample has over 200,000 clones; approximately 90% are singletons. The chain employs TRBV7-9 and TRBJ2-3, with 11 bases identical to TRBD1. The sample comprised peripheral blood. The receptor was isolated from a man in his fifties or sixties with COVID-19, enrolled during active disease. CDR3 protein: CASSFAGTGGRGLTDTQYF. The CDR3 coding sequence is TGTGCCAGCAGCTTTGCCGGGACAGGGGGACGCGGGCTCACAGATACGCAGTATTTT.